Below are 16 T cell receptor beta chains sequenced from a single sample in a study of post-analysis software for immune sequencing data. Study conclusions and caveats: Patients used a few TRBV segments, including TRBV5-6, TRBV5-1 and TRBV20-1, more often than controls.

These receptors lack a known antigen. TCR beta libraries were prepared from cDNA with unique molecular identifiers. One entry per CDR3 protein results from TCRdb running MiXCR on the PCR reads. The table records 650,000 to 900,000 distinct CDR3 sequences, around 42% of them present only once. The material sequenced was blood. These receptor sequences come from a girl aged 5-17 years with multiple sclerosis.

The V call is TRBV28, the J call TRBJ2-7; no definite D call. The CDR3 is 13 amino acids. Trimming shortened V by 6 bases and J by 5 bases, and 14 bases separated the two germline ends. From germline, CDR1 is MDHEN and CDR2 SYDVKM. The CDR3 reads CASRFRGFDEQYF. The CDR3 DNA reads as TGTGCCAGCAGGTTCCGAGGCTTCGACGAGCAGTACTTC.

The gene calls are TRBV28 and TRBJ1-2; D uncertain. CDR3 size: 15 residues. Germline V lookup: CDR1 MDHEN, CDR2 SYDVKM. The V and J ends lost 8 bases and 2 bases respectively, with 18 bases between them. CDR3 in amino acids: CASHESRKPNYGYTF. The CDR3 nucleotides are TGTGCCAGCCACGAATCCAGGAAGCCGAACTATGGCTACACCTTC.

The chain is built from TRBV6-6 and TRBJ1-2, with D possibly matching TRBD1 (5 bases). The CDR3 spans 16 residues. Trimming cost V 7 bases and J 4 bases, with 22 bases left between them. Germline loops: CDR1 MNHNY, CDR2 SVGAGI (reference sequence). This chain's CDR3 is CASTSRGGDLPYGYTF. The CDR3 region has the DNA TGTGCCAGCACTTCGAGGGGCGGGGACCTTCCCTATGGCTACACCTTC.

The rearrangement links TRBV29-1 to TRBJ2-1, with 7 bases fitting TRBD2. Germline V gene data show CDR1 as SQVTM and CDR2 as ANQGSEA. The trim removed 4 bases at V and 2 bases at J, leaving 8 bases unmatched. The CDR3 loop spans 15 amino acids. CDR3 DNA: TGCAGCGTTGGGGGAGGGAGGCCACCCTACAATGAGCAGTTCTTC. Translation gives CSVGGGRPPYNEQFF.

This clonotype was counted between two and nine times. This chain joins TRBV24-1 and TRBJ2-1, with D unclear. From germline, CDR1 is KGHDR and CDR2 SFDVKD. Trimming took off 5 bases at V and 4 bases at J, with 11 bases between the two ends. The CDR3 length is 14 residues. Here the CDR3 reads CATSVGSSYNEQFF. The CDR3 DNA follows: TGTGCCACCAGTGTTGGATCTTCTTACAATGAGCAGTTCTTC.

This clonotype was counted only a few times. The rearrangement uses TRBV20-1 and TRBJ1-4; possible D gene TRBD1, 6 bases. Germline values: CDR1 DFQATT, CDR2 SNEGSKA (reference sequence). CDR3 length: 13 amino acids. Between the trimmed V and J ends, which lost 1 base and 11 bases, there was a span of 14 bases. In DNA, the CDR3 is TGCAGTGCTAGAGCAACCGGGACAAATAAACTGTTTTTT. Its translation: CSARATGTNKLFF.

The count of this clonotype is one. The rearrangement links TRBV5-1 to TRBJ2-1, with unresolved D. V gave up 5 bases and J gave up 0 bases, with 9 bases separating them. In germline, CDR1 is SGHRS, CDR2 YFSETQ. The CDR3 spans 14 residues. In DNA, the CDR3 is TGCGCCAGCAGGCTGGAGAACTCCTACAATGAGCAGTTCTTC. This codes for CASRLENSYNEQFF.

The CDR3 loop is CAISEMRYYEQYF. The CDR3 DNA reads TGTGCCATCAGTGAGATGCGATACTACGAGCAGTACTTC. This chain uses TRBV10-3 with TRBJ2-1; D is undetermined. The J call may be mistaken, given a closer DNA end match to TRBJ2-7. The CDR3 length is 13 residues. Germline CDR1 is ENHRY and CDR2 is SYGVKD.

The genes are TRBV27 and TRBJ1-2, with 8 bases identical to TRBD1. Looked up from germline, CDR1 is MNHEY and CDR2 is SMNVEV (reference sequence). CDR3 length: 15 amino acids. CDR3 DNA sequence: TGTACCAACAGTGTCGGGACAGGTGATGGGTATGGCTACACCTTC. The encoded protein is CTNSVGTGDGYGYTF.

This chain links TRBV14 with TRBJ2-5, with 7 positions matching TRBD2. Germline values: CDR1 SGHDN, CDR2 FVKESK. The length of the CDR3 is 15 residues. V gave up 6 bases and J gave up 11 bases; unmatched junction bases: 18. Here the CDR3 DNA reads TGTGCCAGCAGTCGTGGGACTAAAGACACGGGAGAGCAGTACTTC. Translated, it gives CASSRGTKDTGEQYF.

The chain is built from TRBV12-3 or TRBV12-4 and TRBJ1-4; TRBD1 matches 11 bases. The CDR3 length is 15 residues. The J segment lost 9 bases and the V segment lost 3 bases, leaving 6 bases of the junction unmatched. The CDR3 DNA follows: TGTGCCAGCAGTTTTTCCGGGACAGGGGGGCAAAAACTGTTTTTT. Translating it yields CASSFSGTGGQKLFF.

V and J are TRBV9 and TRBJ2-1, with TRBD2 matching 8 bases. This CDR3 region has 16 residues. V lost 4 bases, J lost 5 bases, and 11 bases stayed unmatched. Germline values: CDR1 SGDLS, CDR2 YYNGEE. The CDR3, as DNA: TGTGCCAGCAGCCCTAACCGAGCGGGAGTGGACAATGAGCAGTTCTTC. Residues: CASSPNRAGVDNEQFF.

This clonotype was found once. The junction departs from the called germline gene at one end, perhaps through a read error. This rearrangement joins TRBV13 to TRBJ2-1; D is undetermined. This CDR3 has 11 residues. Looked up from germline, CDR1 is PRHDT and CDR2 is FYEKMQ (reference sequence). The CDR3, as DNA: TGTGCCGGCAGCTGGGTGGGTGAGCAGTTCTTC. This translates into CAGSWVGEQFF. The full variable domain, in which reference TRBV13 and TRBJ2-1 provide the parts outside the CDR3, is AAGVIQSPRHLIKEKRETATLKCYPIPRHDTVYWYQQGPGQDPQFLISFYEKMQSDKGSIPDRFSAQQFSDYHSELNMSSLELGDSALYFCAGSWVGEQFFGPGTRLTVL.

The chain has TRBV9 and TRBJ1-2, with TRBD1 matching over 7 bases. V gave up 0 bases and J gave up 7 bases; unmatched junction bases: 6. Germline loops: CDR1 SGDLS, CDR2 YYNGEE. This CDR3 contains 14 residues. In DNA form, the CDR3 reads TGTGCCAGCAGCGTAGGAGGGGGCGCGGGTGGCTACACCTTC. Translated, it gives CASSVGGGAGGYTF. Drawing the rest from reference TRBV9 and TRBJ1-2, the complete variable domain is DSGVTQTPKHLITATGQRVTLRCSPRSGDLSVYWYQQSLDQGLQFLIQYYNGEERAKGNILERFSAQQFPDLHSELNLSSLELGDSALYFCASSVGGGAGGYTFGSGTRLTVV.

The sample holds a few counts of this clonotype. The chain recombines TRBV20-1 with TRBJ2-1; D gene unclear. Germline-derived CDR1 and CDR2 are DFQATT and SNEGSKA (reference sequence). The V end lost 3 bases, the J end lost 12 bases, and 9 bases lay between the germline ends. There are 10 residues in the CDR3. CDR3 nucleotides: TGCAGTGCTAGTTTCAGGACGCAGTTCTTC. Translation: CSASFRTQFF.

This clonotype has only a few counts. The rearrangement uses TRBV20-1 and TRBJ2-7; 9 bases fit TRBD2. Per germline, CDR1 DFQATT and CDR2 SNEGSKA (reference sequence). The trim removed 0 bases at V and 6 bases at J, leaving 12 bases unmatched. The CDR3 is made up of 16 amino acids. The CDR3 nucleotides are TGCAGTGCTAGAGATGAAGCGGGAGGCTTTTACGTCGAGCAGTACTTC. This codes for CSARDEAGGFYVEQYF.